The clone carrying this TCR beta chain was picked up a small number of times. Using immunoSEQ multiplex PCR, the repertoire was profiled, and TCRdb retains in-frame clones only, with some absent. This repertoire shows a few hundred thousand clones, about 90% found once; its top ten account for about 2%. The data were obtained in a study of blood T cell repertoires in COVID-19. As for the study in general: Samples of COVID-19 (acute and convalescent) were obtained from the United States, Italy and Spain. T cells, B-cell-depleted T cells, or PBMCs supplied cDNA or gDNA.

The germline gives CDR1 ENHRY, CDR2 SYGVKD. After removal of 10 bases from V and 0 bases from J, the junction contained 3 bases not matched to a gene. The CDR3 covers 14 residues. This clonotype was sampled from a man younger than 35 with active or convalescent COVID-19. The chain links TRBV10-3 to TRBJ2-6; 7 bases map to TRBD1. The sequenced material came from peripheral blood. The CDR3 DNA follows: TGTGCCAACCGGGACAGCTCTGGGGCCAACGTCCTGACTTTC. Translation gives CANRDSSGANVLTF.